Listed here are 2 T cell receptor beta chains from one sample, sequenced in a study of T cell changes during pregnancy in multiple sclerosis. The table came from immunoSEQ multiplex PCR; TCRdb's copy has only in-frame clones and leaves some out. The sample carries roughly 37,000 clones, roughly nine tenths recorded once. The sequencing used CD4+ T cells from peripheral blood mononuclear cells, collected in the second trimester of pregnancy. These receptors were taken from a female donor in good health, enrolled as a control in a pregnancy study.

The genes are TRBV9 and TRBJ1-2, with 10 bases that match TRBD1. The germline CDR1 and CDR2 sequences are SGDLS and YYNGEE. This CDR3 has 17 residues. V lost 0 bases to trimming and J lost 5 bases; unmatched junction nucleotides: 10. CDR3 nucleotide sequence: TGTGCCAGCAGCGTAGGGGACAGGGGTTTTTCTCGATATGGCTACACCTTC. The encoded protein is CASSVGDRGFSRYGYTF.

CDR3 protein: CASSLVHTGGNTIYF. The CDR3 DNA is TGTGCCAGCAGCTTAGTCCACACAGGAGGAAACACCATATATTTT. The V and J genes are TRBV7-2 and TRBJ1-3; D may be TRBD1 (5 bases). In germline, CDR1 is SGHTA, CDR2 FQGNSA. V lost 1 base and J 4 bases, leaving 11 bases between the germline ends. This CDR3 comprises 15 residues.